This T cell receptor beta chain stems from a study of Graves' ophthalmopathy and Graves' hyperthyroidism. Amplification of TCR beta CDR3 regions used RNA transcripts. The first round was an RT-PCR with HTBI primers, and the second round was a multiplex PCR. TCRdb independently ran MiXCR on the multiplex PCR reads; one entry per CDR3 protein. The table lists about 740,000 distinct CDR3 sequences, roughly 40% of them singletons. The CDR3 contains 14 residues. V gave up 6 bases and J gave up 5 bases; unmatched junction bases: 11. CDR1 SQVTM and CDR2 ANQGSEA come from the germline V gene. The PBMCs originated from roughly 10 ml of fresh peripheral blood.

This TCR derives from an adult man with Graves' ophthalmopathy. The sequenced sample was peripheral blood. V gene TRBV29-1 combines with J gene TRBJ2-7, with TRBD1 matching over 9 bases. The CDR3 DNA reads TGCAGCGTCGACCGCGGGACAGGGCCCCACGAGCAGTACTTC. It yields the protein CSVDRGTGPHEQYF.